The T cell receptor (beta chain) under discussion was sequenced for a study of T-cell reconstitution after alpha-beta-depleted transplantation in children. Study conclusions and caveats: As was reported, about two months after transplant, alpha-beta T cells came from several hundred expanded graft clones. T cells produced anew were the main source of T-cell counts and diversity one year after transplant.

Comments on this clonotype: The antigen is not known.

Construction of the TCRbeta library involved unique molecular identifiers. TCRdb ran MiXCR on the PCR reads and lists one entry per CDR3 protein. The profile shows fewer than 250,000 distinct CDR3 sequences, approximately 17% of them singletons. V trimming: 6 bases; J trimming: 1 base; junction bases outside the gene matches: 5. The CDR3 runs to 13 residues. The germline V gene encodes CDR1 SQVTM and CDR2 ANQGSEA. The TCR was taken from a male patient between 2 and 9 years old who had a stem cell transplant for acute lymphoblastic leukemia, so the T cells may come from the graft donor. The input for sequencing was PBMCs, mostly from graft donor cells, taken 360 days after TCRalphabeta/CD19-depleted stem cell transplant. The chain carries TRBV29-1 and TRBJ1-1, with 7 nucleotides matching TRBD1. As DNA, the CDR3 is TGCAGCGTGGCCGGACAGGAGAACACTGAAGCTTTCTTT. This codes for CSVAGQENTEAFF.